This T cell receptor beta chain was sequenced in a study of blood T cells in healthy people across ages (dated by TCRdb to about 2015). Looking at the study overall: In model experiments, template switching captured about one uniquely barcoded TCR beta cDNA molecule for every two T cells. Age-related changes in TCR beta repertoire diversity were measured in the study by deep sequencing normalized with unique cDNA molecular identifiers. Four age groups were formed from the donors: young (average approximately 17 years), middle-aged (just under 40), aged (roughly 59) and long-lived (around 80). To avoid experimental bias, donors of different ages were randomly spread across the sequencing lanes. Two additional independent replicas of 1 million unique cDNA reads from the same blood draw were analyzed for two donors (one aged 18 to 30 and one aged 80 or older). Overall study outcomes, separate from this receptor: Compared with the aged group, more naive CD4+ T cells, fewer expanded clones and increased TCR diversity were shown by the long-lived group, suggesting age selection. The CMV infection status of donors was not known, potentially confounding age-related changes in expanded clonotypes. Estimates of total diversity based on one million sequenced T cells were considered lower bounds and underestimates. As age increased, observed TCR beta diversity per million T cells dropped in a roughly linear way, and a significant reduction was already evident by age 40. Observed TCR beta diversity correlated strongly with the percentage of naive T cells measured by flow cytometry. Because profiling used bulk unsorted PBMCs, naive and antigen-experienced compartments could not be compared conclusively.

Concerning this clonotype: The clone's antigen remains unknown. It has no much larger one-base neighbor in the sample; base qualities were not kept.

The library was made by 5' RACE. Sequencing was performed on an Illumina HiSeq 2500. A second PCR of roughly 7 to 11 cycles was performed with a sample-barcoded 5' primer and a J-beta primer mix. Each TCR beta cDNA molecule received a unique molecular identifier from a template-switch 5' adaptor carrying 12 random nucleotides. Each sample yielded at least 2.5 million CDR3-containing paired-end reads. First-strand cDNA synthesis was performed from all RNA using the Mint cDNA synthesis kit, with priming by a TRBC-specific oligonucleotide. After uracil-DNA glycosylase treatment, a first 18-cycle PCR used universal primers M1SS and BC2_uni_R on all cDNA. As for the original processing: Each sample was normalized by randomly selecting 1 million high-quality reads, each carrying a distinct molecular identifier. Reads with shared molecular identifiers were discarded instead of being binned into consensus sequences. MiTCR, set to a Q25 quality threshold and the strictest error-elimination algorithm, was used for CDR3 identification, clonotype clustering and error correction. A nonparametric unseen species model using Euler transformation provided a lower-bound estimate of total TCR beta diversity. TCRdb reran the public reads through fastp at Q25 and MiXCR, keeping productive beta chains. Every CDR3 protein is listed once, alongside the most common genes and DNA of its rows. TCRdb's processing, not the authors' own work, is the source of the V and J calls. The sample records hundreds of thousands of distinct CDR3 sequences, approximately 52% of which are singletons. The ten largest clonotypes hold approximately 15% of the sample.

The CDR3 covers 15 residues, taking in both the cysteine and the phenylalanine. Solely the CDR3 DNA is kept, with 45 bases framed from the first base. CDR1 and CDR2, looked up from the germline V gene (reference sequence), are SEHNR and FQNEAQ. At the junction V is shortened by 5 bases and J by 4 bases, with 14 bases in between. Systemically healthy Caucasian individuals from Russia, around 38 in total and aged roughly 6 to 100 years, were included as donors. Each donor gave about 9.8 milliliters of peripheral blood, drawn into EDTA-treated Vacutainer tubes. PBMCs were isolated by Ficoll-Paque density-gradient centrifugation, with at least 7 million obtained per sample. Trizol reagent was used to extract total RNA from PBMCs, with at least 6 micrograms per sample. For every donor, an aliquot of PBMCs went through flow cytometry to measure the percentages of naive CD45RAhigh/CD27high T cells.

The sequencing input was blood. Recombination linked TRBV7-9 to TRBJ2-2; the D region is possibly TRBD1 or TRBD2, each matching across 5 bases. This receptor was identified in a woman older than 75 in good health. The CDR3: CASSPVGGRTGELFF. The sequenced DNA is TGTGCCAGCAGCCCTGTTGGGGGACGCACCGGGGAGCTGTTTTTT.